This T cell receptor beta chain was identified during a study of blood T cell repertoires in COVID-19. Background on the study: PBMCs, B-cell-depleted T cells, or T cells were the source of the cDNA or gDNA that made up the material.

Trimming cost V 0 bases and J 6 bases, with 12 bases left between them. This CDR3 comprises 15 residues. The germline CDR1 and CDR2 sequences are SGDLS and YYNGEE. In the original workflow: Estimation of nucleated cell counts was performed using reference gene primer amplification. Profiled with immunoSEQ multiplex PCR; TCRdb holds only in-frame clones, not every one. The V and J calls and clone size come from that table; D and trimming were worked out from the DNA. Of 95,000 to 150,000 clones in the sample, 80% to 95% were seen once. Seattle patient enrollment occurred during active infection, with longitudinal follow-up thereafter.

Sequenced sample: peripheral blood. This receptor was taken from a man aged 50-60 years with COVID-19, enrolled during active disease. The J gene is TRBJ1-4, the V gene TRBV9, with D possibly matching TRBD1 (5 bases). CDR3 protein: CASSVGTGNDEKLFF. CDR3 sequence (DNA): TGTGCCAGCAGCGTAGGTACAGGCAATGATGAAAAACTGTTTTTT.